This T cell receptor beta chain was captured by sequencing in a study of tumour-infiltrating T cells in Burkitt lymphoma. Study-wide background: Repertoire clonality predicted overall and progression-free survival.

The CDR3 length is 13 residues. The V gene's germline CDR1 is SGDLS and CDR2 YYNGEE. Between the trimmed V and J ends, which lost 3 bases and 2 bases, there was a span of 8 bases. Clones were sequenced by immunoSEQ multiplex PCR, and TCRdb holds only the in-frame ones, with some missing. The sample holds tens of thousands of clones, less than 40% seen once. This clonotype was sampled from a human donor with Burkitt lymphoma. The chain links TRBV9 to TRBJ2-5, with D perhaps given as TRBD1 or TRBD2 (5 bases each). Sequencing was done on a sample of tumor tissue. The CDR3 protein is CASSAGPQETQYF. The DNA of the CDR3 is TGTGCCAGCAGCGCGGGGCCACAAGAGACCCAGTACTTC.